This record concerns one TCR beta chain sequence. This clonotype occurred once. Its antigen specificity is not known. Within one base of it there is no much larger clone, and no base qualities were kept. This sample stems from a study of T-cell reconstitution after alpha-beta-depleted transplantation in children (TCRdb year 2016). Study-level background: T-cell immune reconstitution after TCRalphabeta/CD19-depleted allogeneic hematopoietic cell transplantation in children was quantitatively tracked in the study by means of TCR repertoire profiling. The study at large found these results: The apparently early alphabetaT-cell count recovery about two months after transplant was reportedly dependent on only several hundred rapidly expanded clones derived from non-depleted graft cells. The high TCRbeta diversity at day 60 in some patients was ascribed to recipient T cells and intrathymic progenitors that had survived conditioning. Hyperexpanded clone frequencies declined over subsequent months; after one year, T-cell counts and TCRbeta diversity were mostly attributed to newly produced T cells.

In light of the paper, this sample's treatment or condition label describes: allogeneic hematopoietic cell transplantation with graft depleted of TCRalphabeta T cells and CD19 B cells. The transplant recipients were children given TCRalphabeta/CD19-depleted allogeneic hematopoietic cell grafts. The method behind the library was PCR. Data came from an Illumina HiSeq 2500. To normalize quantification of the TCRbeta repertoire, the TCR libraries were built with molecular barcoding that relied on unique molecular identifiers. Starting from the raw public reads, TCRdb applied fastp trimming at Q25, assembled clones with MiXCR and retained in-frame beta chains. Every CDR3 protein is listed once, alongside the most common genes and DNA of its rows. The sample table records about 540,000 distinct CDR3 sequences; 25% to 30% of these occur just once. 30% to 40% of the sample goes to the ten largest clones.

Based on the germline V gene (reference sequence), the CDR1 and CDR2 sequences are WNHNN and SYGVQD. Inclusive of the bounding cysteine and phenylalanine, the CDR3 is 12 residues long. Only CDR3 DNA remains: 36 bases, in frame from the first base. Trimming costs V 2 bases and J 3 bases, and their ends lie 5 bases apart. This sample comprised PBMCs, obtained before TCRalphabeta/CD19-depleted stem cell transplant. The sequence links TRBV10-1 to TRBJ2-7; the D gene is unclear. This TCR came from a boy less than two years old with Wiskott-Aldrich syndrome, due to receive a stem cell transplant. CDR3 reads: CASSEPSYEQYF. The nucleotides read TGCGCCAGCAGTGAGCCAAGCTACGAGCAGTACTTC.